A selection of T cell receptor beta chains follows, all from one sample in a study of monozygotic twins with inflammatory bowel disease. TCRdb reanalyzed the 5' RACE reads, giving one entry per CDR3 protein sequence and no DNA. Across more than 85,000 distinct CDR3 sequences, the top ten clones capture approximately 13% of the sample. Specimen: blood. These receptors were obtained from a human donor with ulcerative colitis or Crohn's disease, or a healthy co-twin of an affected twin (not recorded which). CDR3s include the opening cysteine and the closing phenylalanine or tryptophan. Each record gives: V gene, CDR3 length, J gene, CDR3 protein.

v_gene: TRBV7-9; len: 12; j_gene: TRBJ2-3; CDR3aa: CASSNSGAAQYF
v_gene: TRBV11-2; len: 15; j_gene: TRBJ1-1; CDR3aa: CASSLGLGENTEAFF
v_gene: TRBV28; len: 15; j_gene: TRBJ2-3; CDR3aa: CASSLHLGATDTQYF
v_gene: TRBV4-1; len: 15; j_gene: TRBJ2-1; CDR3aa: CASSQGQGGSNEQFF
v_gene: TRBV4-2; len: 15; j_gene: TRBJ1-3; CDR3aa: CASSRTGLSGNTIYF
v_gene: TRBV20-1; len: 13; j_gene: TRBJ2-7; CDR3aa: CSARELISGEQYF
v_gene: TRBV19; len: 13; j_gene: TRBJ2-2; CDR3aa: CASSSSPPGELFF
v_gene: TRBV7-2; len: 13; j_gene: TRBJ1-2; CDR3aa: CASSRGQGNGYTF
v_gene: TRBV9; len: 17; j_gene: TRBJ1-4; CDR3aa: CASSPQGTGVTNEKLFF
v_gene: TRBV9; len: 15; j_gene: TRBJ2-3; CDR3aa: CASSVSSGMTDTQYF
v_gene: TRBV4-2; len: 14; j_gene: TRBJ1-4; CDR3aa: CASSQDLGSEKLFF
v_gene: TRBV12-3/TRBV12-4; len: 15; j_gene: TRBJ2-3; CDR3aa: CASSLAQQGTDTRYF
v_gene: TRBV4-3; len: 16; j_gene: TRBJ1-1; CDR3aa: CASSQDHRQANTEAFF
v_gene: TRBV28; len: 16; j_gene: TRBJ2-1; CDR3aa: CASSLHSDSFYNEQFF
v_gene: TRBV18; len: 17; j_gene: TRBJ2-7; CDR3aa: CASSPRPTGTVTYEQYF
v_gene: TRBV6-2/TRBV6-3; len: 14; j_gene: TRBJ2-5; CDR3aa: CASSYSNFQETQYF
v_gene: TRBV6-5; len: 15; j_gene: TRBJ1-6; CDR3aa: CASSYRGHNNSPLHF
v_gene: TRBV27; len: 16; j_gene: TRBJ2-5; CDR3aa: CASSLSRGVPQETQYF
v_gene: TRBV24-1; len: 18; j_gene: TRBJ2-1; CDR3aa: CATSDMTPGGGPYGEQFF
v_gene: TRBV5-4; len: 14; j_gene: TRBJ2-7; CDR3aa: CASSFGAAGYEQYF
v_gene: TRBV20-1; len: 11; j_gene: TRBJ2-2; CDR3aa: CSASATGELFF
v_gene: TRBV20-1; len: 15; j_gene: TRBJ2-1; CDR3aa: CSVFTSGRADNEQFF
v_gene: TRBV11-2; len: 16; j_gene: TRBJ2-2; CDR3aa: CASSFQRSAITGELFF
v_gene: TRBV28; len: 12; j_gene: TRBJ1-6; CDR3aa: CASTGRVSPLHF
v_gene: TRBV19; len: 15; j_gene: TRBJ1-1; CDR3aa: CASSPHKDRGTEAFF
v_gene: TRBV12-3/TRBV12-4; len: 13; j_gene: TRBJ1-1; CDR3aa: CASSWTRDTEAFF
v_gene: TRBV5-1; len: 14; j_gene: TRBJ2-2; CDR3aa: CASSFSRGTGELFF
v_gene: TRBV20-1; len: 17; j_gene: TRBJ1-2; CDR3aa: CSARDTIDGGGSFGYTF
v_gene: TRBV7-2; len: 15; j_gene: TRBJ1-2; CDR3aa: CASSPRGSAGDGYTF
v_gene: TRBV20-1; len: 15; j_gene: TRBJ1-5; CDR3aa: CSARPLGRDNQPQHF
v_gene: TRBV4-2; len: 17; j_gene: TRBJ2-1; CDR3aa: CASSQETSGRRGYEQFF